This entry lists 15 T cell receptor beta chains sequenced from one sample in a study of graft-versus-host responses after intestinal transplantation. These TCRs' antigens remain unknown. Profiled with immunoSEQ multiplex PCR; TCRdb holds only in-frame clones, not every one. The table includes roughly 77,000 clones, about 89% detected once. The sequencing here drew on unstimulated CD8+ T cells sorted from spleen or lymph node cells, taken before intestinal transplant. The receptor set was obtained from a human donor who received an intestinal transplant.

The V gene is TRBV4-1, the J gene TRBJ2-1, with D possibly TRBD2 on 5 matching bases. CDR1 is MGHRA, CDR2 YSYEKL, per germline. The ends were cut back, 8 bases at V and 5 bases at J, with 7 bases in the middle. The CDR3 sequence is 11 residues long. DNA of the CDR3: TGCGCCAGCGAGCGGAACAATGAGCAGTTCTTC. The encoded protein is CASERNNEQFF.

This sequence joins TRBV15 and TRBJ1-2; 7 nucleotides match TRBD1. The germline CDR1 and CDR2 sequences are LNHNV and YYDKDF (reference sequence). The CDR3 spans 15 residues. V lost 0 bases to trimming and J lost 4 bases; unmatched junction nucleotides: 5. For the CDR3, the DNA is TGTGCCACCAGCAGAGAAGAAGGGGGCTCCTATGGCTACACCTTC. Translated, it gives CATSREEGGSYGYTF.

The chain links TRBV5-4 to TRBJ1-6, with D possibly matching TRBD1 (5 bases). Germline V gene data show CDR1 as SGHNT and CDR2 as YYREEE (reference sequence). Trimming took off 0 bases at V and 9 bases at J, with 13 bases between the two ends. The CDR3 sequence is 15 residues long. In DNA form, the CDR3 reads TGTGCCAGCAGCTTGGGGACAAGCATTAGTTCACCCCTCCACTTT. Translated, it gives CASSLGTSISSPLHF.

This chain links TRBV10-3 with TRBJ2-7; a weak D match, TRBD1 (5 bases). Germline lookup yields CDR1 ENHRY and CDR2 SYGVKD. Trimming cost V 11 bases and J 6 bases, with 8 bases left between them. There are 9 residues in the CDR3. CDR3 amino acids: CAAGSEQYF. DNA for the CDR3: TGTGCCGCAGGGTCCGAGCAGTACTTC.

This sequence joins TRBV19 and TRBJ1-2; the D is unclear. V was shortened by 7 bases and J by 4 bases, with 13 bases between the two germline ends. Germline values: CDR1 LNHDA, CDR2 SQIVND (reference sequence). The CDR3 length is 13 residues. This CDR3 is CASTRQAGYGYTF. CDR3 DNA: TGTGCCAGTACTAGGCAGGCGGGCTATGGCTACACCTTC.

The J gene is TRBJ2-1, the V gene TRBV19; 11 bases agree with TRBD2. The V gene's germline CDR1 is LNHDA and CDR2 SQIVND (reference sequence). The CDR3 covers 17 residues. V lost 5 bases, J lost 8 bases, and 14 bases stayed unmatched. The CDR3 DNA reads TGTGCCAGTAGTGTTGTCACCGGGACTAGCGGATGGGATGAGCAGTTCTTC. This translates into CASSVVTGTSGWDEQFF.

CDR3 protein: CASSGLTSNQPQHF. DNA of the CDR3: TGTGCCAGCAGTGGACTTACGAGCAATCAGCCCCAGCATTTT. This chain joins TRBV6-5 and TRBJ1-5; D gene ambiguous. This CDR3 is built from 14 residues. Germline-derived CDR1 and CDR2 are MNHEY and SVGAGI. Deletions cut 5 bases from V and 1 base from J, with 9 bases between.

V gene TRBV30 combines with J gene TRBJ1-6; 9 nucleotides match TRBD1. Germline assignment: CDR1 GTSNPN and CDR2 SVGIG (reference sequence). The CDR3 sequence is 14 residues long. V lost 4 bases, J lost 10 bases, and 8 bases stayed unmatched. The CDR3 bases are TGTGCCTGGACAACCGGGACAGGGTACTCACCCCTCCACTTT. Translation: CAWTTGTGYSPLHF.

The chain is built from TRBV15 and TRBJ1-5, with D unresolved. V dropped 2 bases and J dropped 0 bases, with 11 bases sitting between them. The V gene's germline CDR1 is LNHNV and CDR2 YYDKDF (reference sequence). The length of the CDR3 is 16 residues. The CDR3 DNA is TGTGCCACCAGCAGACTGTACGGGGATAGCAATCAGCCCCAGCATTTT. It translates to CATSRLYGDSNQPQHF.

V is TRBV10-1 and J is TRBJ2-7, with 12 bases lining up with TRBD2. Germline V lookup: CDR1 WNHNN, CDR2 SYGVQD (reference sequence). There are 14 residues in the CDR3. V shed 6 bases, J shed 0 bases, and the junction held 0 bases outside the gene matches. The CDR3 region is CASRGLAGSYEQYF. In DNA form, the CDR3 reads TGCGCCAGCAGGGGACTAGCGGGCTCCTACGAGCAGTACTTC.

The chain recombines TRBV2 with TRBJ2-7; D is ambiguous. Germline loops: CDR1 SNHLY, CDR2 FYNNEI. Trimming removed 1 base at V and 4 bases at J, with 11 bases between. This CDR3 contains 14 residues. For the CDR3, the DNA is TGTGCCAGCAGTGAAGTACCAGGTTATTACGAGCAGTACTTC. It codes for CASSEVPGYYEQYF.

The chain carries TRBV4-1 and TRBJ1-5; no reliable D call. Trimming shortened V by 0 bases and J by 0 bases, and 9 bases separated the two germline ends. Looked up from germline, CDR1 is MGHRA and CDR2 is YSYEKL. The CDR3 is made up of 16 amino acids. CDR3 DNA sequence: TGCGCCAGCAGCCAAGAAGGGCGGGATAGCAATCAGCCCCAGCATTTT. Translation gives CASSQEGRDSNQPQHF.

The rearrangement joins TRBV4-1 to TRBJ2-1, with 7 bases lining up with TRBD1. Germline-derived CDR1 and CDR2 are MGHRA and YSYEKL. Losses at the gene ends were 4 bases for V and 11 bases for J; bases not matched to a gene: 14. The CDR3 sequence is 15 residues long. The CDR3 coding sequence is TGCGCCAGCAGCCCAGGGCCAACGACAGGGACCCAGCAGTTCTTC. It encodes CASSPGPTTGTQQFF.

The chain joins TRBV15 to TRBJ2-3; 8 positions match TRBD1. CDR3 length equals 15 residues. V was clipped by 3 bases and J by 4 bases; unmatched bases: 6. Germline CDR1 and CDR2: LNHNV and YYDKDF (reference sequence). CDR3 sequence: CATSSRGQAADTQYF. CDR3 nucleotide sequence: TGTGCCACCAGCAGTAGGGGACAGGCGGCAGATACGCAGTATTTT. The entire variable domain, with the rest obtained from reference TRBV15 and TRBJ2-3, is as follows: DAMVIQNPRYQVTQFGKPVTLSCSQTLNHNVMYWYQQKSSQAPKLLFHYYDKDFNNEADTPDNFQSRRPNTSFCFLDIRSPGLGDTAMYLCATSSRGQAADTQYFGPGTRLTVL.

V usage is TRBV4-1 and J usage is TRBJ2-7, with 11 bases identical to TRBD2. Per germline, CDR1 MGHRA and CDR2 YSYEKL. There are 15 residues in the CDR3. V was clipped by 4 bases and J by 4 bases; unmatched bases: 6. DNA for the CDR3: TGCGCCAGCAGCCCCGGGGTAGCGGGAGGGTACGAGCAGTACTTC. It specifies CASSPGVAGGYEQYF.